These 22 T cell receptor beta chains were sequenced from one sample in a study of blood T cell repertoires in COVID-19. Some clones are missing from TCRdb's copy, which holds only in-frame ones; the method was immunoSEQ multiplex PCR. The sample records under 200,000 clones, about 88% being singletons. Material for sequencing was peripheral blood. Receptor source: a man younger than 30 with acute or convalescent COVID-19.

A note on this clone: In the same sample, other DNA sequences code for this CDR3. This chain connects TRBV11-2 to TRBJ1-5, with D possibly being TRBD1 (5 bases). The CDR3 covers 15 residues. Germline lookup yields CDR1 SGHAT and CDR2 FQNNGV. V lost 1 base, J lost 1 base, and 8 bases lay in between. The CDR3 coding sequence is TGTGCCAGCAGCTTAGGGCAGGGAAGCAATCAGCCCCAGCATTTT. It encodes CASSLGQGSNQPQHF. Based on the CDR3 plus reference TRBV11-2 and TRBJ1-5, the full variable domain is EAGVAQSPRYKIIEKRQSVAFWCNPISGHATLYWYQQILGQGPKLLIQFQNNGVVDDSQLPKDRFSAERLKGVDSTLKIQPAKLEDSAVYLCASSLGQGSNQPQHFGDGTRLSIL.

This clone was observed once. The chain joins TRBV19 to TRBJ2-2; a possible D gene is TRBD2 (6 bases). Germline CDR1 is LNHDA and CDR2 is SQIVND (reference sequence). CDR3 length: 14 residues. Trimming cost V 1 base and J 6 bases, with 9 bases left between them. The CDR3 reads CASSIVGGAGELFF. Written as DNA, the CDR3 is TGTGCCAGTAGTATAGTGGGGGGTGCCGGGGAGCTGTTTTTT.

The chain couples TRBV7-9 to TRBJ2-7, with D maybe TRBD1 (6 bases). Germline CDR1 reads SEHNR; CDR2 reads FQNEAQ (reference sequence). V shed 10 bases and J shed 2 bases, with 15 bases lying between them. The CDR3 is 13 residues long. The CDR3 reads CAIGGDTTYEQYF. The CDR3 DNA reads as TGTGCCATCGGTGGGGACACCACCTACGAGCAGTACTTC.

The chain carries TRBV4-1 and TRBJ1-2, with TRBD1 identical over 10 bases. Germline V gene sequence: CDR1 MGHRA, CDR2 YSYEKL. The CDR3 contains 16 residues. The V segment lost 0 bases and the J segment 3 bases; nucleotides outside the gene matches: 4. The CDR3 nucleotides are TGCGCCAGCAGCCAAGATGACAGGGGGCAGTACTATGGCTACACCTTC. Amino acids: CASSQDDRGQYYGYTF.

This sequence joins TRBV19 and TRBJ1-1; TRBD1 aligns across 9 bases. V trimming: 4 bases; J trimming: 7 bases; junction bases outside the gene matches: 10. The germline CDR1 and CDR2 sequences are LNHDA and SQIVND (reference sequence). The CDR3 loop spans 15 amino acids. The CDR3 nucleotides are TGTGCCAGTAGTAAACCACAGGGGGCGGTCGGTGAAGCTTTCTTT. The encoded protein is CASSKPQGAVGEAFF.

This chain uses TRBV4-1 with TRBJ2-5, with TRBD2 identical over 7 bases. The J segment lost 3 bases and the V segment lost 6 bases, leaving 10 bases of the junction unmatched. This CDR3 region has 15 residues. Germline V gene sequence: CDR1 MGHRA, CDR2 YSYEKL. The CDR3 reads CASRRRASGEETQYF. The CDR3 coding sequence is TGCGCCAGCAGGCGACGGGCTAGCGGAGAAGAGACCCAGTACTTC.

The chain couples TRBV3-1 (or the pseudogene TRBV3-2) to TRBJ1-1; possibly TRBD1 for D (6 bases). The CDR3 is 13 amino acids. Looked up from germline, CDR1 is LGHDT and CDR2 is YNNKEL (reference sequence). V was cut by 3 bases and J by 6 bases, with 11 bases left in between. CDR3 sequence reads: CASSQGTTAEAFF. The CDR3 DNA is TGTGCCAGCAGCCAGGGGACAACTGCTGAAGCTTTCTTT.

The chain combines TRBV7-8 with TRBJ1-2; 7 nucleotides align to TRBD1. The CDR3 spans 15 residues. Germline CDR1 reads SGHVS; CDR2 reads FQNEAQ. V was pared by 0 bases and J by 10 bases, with 11 bases of the junction left unmatched. The CDR3 is CASSLAPTGDLDYTF. The CDR3 coding sequence is TGTGCCAGCAGCTTAGCGCCCACAGGGGACCTCGACTACACCTTC.

The V gene is TRBV6-5, the J gene TRBJ1-2; 9 bases match TRBD1. The V segment lost 6 bases and the J segment 5 bases; nucleotides outside the gene matches: 7. CDR1 MNHEY and CDR2 SVGAGI come from the germline V gene. The CDR3 runs to 14 residues. The CDR3 sequence is CASRSTGGGYGYTF. DNA of the CDR3: TGTGCCAGCAGATCCACAGGGGGCGGATATGGCTACACCTTC.

This sequence joins TRBV11-2 and TRBJ2-1, with TRBD1 matching over 8 bases. The V gene's germline CDR1 is SGHAT and CDR2 FQNNGV. V gave up 1 base and J gave up 0 bases; unmatched junction bases: 8. The CDR3 runs to 18 residues. Written as DNA, the CDR3 is TGTGCCAGCAGCTTAGGTGGGACAGGTCGATACTCCTACAATGAGCAGTTCTTC. Residues: CASSLGGTGRYSYNEQFF.

The CDR3 reads CASSLRGDGYTF. DNA of the CDR3: TGTGCCAGCAGTTTAAGGGGCGATGGCTACACCTTC. This chain connects TRBV12-3 or TRBV12-4 to TRBJ1-2; a weak D match, TRBD1 (5 bases). This CDR3 region has 12 residues. Trimming left V 2 bases short and J 6 bases short, with 7 bases between.

The chain carries TRBV5-6 and TRBJ1-5, with 7 bases identical to TRBD1. V trimming: 4 bases; J trimming: 2 bases; junction bases outside the gene matches: 3. The CDR3 is 14 amino acids. CDR1 is SGHDT, CDR2 YYEEEE, per germline. CDR3 in DNA: TGTGCCAGCAGCGACAGGGTAGGCAATCAGCCCCAGCATTTT. The encoded protein is CASSDRVGNQPQHF.

The CDR3 sequence is CASSPKERSGEQYF. In DNA form, the CDR3 reads TGTGCCAGCAGCCCTAAGGAACGGAGCGGGGAGCAGTATTTT. The rearrangement joins TRBV7-9 to TRBJ2-3; 7 nucleotides align to TRBD2. The CDR3 loop spans 14 amino acids. Germline-derived CDR1 and CDR2 are SEHNR and FQNEAQ (reference sequence). The junction had 13 bases not matched to a gene; V was cut back by 5 bases and J by 11 bases. Drawing the rest from reference TRBV7-9 and TRBJ2-3, the complete variable domain is DTGVSQNPRHKITKRGQNVTFRCDPISEHNRLYWYRQTLGQGPEFLTYFQNEAQLEKSRLLSDRFSAERPKGSFSTLEIQRTEQGDSAMYLCASSPKERSGEQYFGPGTRLTVL.

The chain is built from TRBV30 and TRBJ1-1; tentatively, D is TRBD1 (5 bases). The CDR3 totals 14 residues. Germline CDR1 GTSNPN, CDR2 SVGIG (reference sequence). V was trimmed by 0 bases and J by 4 bases, leaving 12 bases between them. CDR3 residues: CAWSVYWTSTEAFF. In DNA form, the CDR3 reads TGTGCCTGGAGTGTATACTGGACAAGCACTGAAGCTTTCTTT.

The genes are TRBV7-8 and TRBJ1-6; D not resolved. The germline V and J ends were trimmed by 4 bases and 7 bases, with 5 bases remaining between them. CDR3 length: 12 amino acids. In germline, CDR1 is SGHVS, CDR2 FQNEAQ. DNA for the CDR3: TGTGCCAGCAGCTCCAGGAATTCACCCCTCCACTTT. Protein product: CASSSRNSPLHF.

The chain carries TRBV4-1 and TRBJ1-2, with TRBD1 as a possible D gene (6 bases). The V end lost 0 bases, the J end lost 4 bases, and 9 bases lay between the germline ends. This CDR3 is 14 amino acids long. Germline V lookup: CDR1 MGHRA, CDR2 YSYEKL. The CDR3 is CASSQDGTSYGYTF. CDR3 nucleotide sequence: TGCGCCAGCAGCCAAGACGGGACAAGCTATGGCTACACCTTC.

This sequence joins TRBV2 and TRBJ1-5; TRBD1 matches at 10 bases. In germline, CDR1 is SNHLY, CDR2 FYNNEI. The CDR3 totals 17 residues. The J segment lost 4 bases and the V segment lost 7 bases, leaving 13 bases of the junction unmatched. Written as DNA, the CDR3 is TGTGCCAGCATGAGGGGGGAGACAGGGGGCCTTAATCAGCCCCAGCATTTT. It specifies CASMRGETGGLNQPQHF. The full variable domain, in which reference TRBV2 and TRBJ1-5 provide the parts outside the CDR3, is EPEVTQTPSHQVTQMGQEVILRCVPISNHLYFYWYRQILGQKVEFLVSFYNNEISEKSEIFDDQFSVERPDGSNFTLKIRSTKLEDSAMYFCASMRGETGGLNQPQHFGDGTRLSIL.

The gene calls are TRBV5-4 and TRBJ2-3, with TRBD1 matching over 7 bases. Germline V gene sequence: CDR1 SGHNT, CDR2 YYREEE (reference sequence). V lost 3 bases and J lost 2; bases outside the gene matches: 3. This CDR3 contains 14 residues. CDR3 nucleotides: TGTGCCAGCAGCTGGGGACAGACCACAGATACGCAGTATTTT. Residues: CASSWGQTTDTQYF. The whole variable domain, remainder taken from reference TRBV5-4 and TRBJ2-3, is ETGVTQSPTHLIKTRGQQVTLRCSSQSGHNTVSWYQQALGQGPQFIFQYYREEENGRGNFPPRFSGLQFPNYSSELNVNALELDDSALYLCASSWGQTTDTQYFGPGTRLTVL.

The J gene is TRBJ1-5, the V gene TRBV6-2 or TRBV6-3; the D is unclear. V lost 5 bases and J 2 bases, leaving 16 bases between the germline ends. CDR3 length: 16 residues. Germline V gene sequence: CDR1 MNHEY, CDR2 SVGEGT. CDR3 nucleotides: TGTGCCAGCAGTCCCCGGTGGGCGGGTGGCAATCAGCCCCAGCATTTT. Translation gives CASSPRWAGGNQPQHF.

The CDR3 loop is CASSLGQGAFDEQYF. Here the CDR3 DNA reads TGTGCCAGCAGTCTTGGACAGGGGGCGTTCGACGAGCAGTACTTC. The chain recombines TRBV2 with TRBJ2-7; TRBD1 agrees at 11 bases. Germline values: CDR1 SNHLY, CDR2 FYNNEI. The V gene end was trimmed by 5 bases and the J gene end by 5 bases; junction bases not matched to a gene: 8. There are 15 residues in the CDR3. The full variable domain, rest sourced from reference TRBV2 and TRBJ2-7, is EPEVTQTPSHQVTQMGQEVILRCVPISNHLYFYWYRQILGQKVEFLVSFYNNEISEKSEIFDDQFSVERPDGSNFTLKIRSTKLEDSAMYFCASSLGQGAFDEQYFGPGTRLTVT.

The rearrangement joins TRBV4-1 to TRBJ2-7; D is possibly TRBD1 (6 bases). The germline V and J ends were trimmed by 0 bases and 0 bases, with 15 bases remaining between them. Germline assignment: CDR1 MGHRA and CDR2 YSYEKL. This CDR3 has 17 amino acids. The CDR3 DNA is TGCGCCAGCAGCCAAGAACCCCAGGGGCGGAGCTCCTACGAGCAGTACTTC. It encodes CASSQEPQGRSSYEQYF.

V and J are TRBV7-6 and TRBJ2-1; 15 bases fit TRBD2. CDR1 and CDR2 (germline): SGHVS, FNYEAQ. Trimming took 6 bases from V and 10 from J; bases not matched to a gene: 7. The CDR3 is 15 amino acids. The chain's CDR3 is CASSSTGTSGGEQFF. The CDR3 region has the DNA TGTGCCAGCAGTTCGACCGGGACTAGCGGGGGGGAGCAGTTCTTC.